The 5 T cell receptor beta chains below all came from one sample that was sequenced in a study of T cells after yellow fever vaccination. TCRdb re-called the 5' RACE reads through MiXCR, storing one row per CDR3 protein. The sample has 95,000 to 150,000 distinct CDR3 sequences, roughly 15% seen once. Sample: CD8+ T cells sorted from PBMCs, taken 5 days after the yellow fever booster vaccination. The receptor set was obtained from a man in his late teens or twenties who received the YFV17D yellow fever vaccine.

This clonotype was counted a few times. The chain recombines TRBV7-2 with TRBJ2-5; D is undetermined. Germline-derived CDR1 and CDR2 are SGHTA and FQGNSA. The CDR3 loop spans 13 amino acids. V was shortened by 5 bases and J by 5 bases, with 12 bases between the two germline ends. CDR3 region: CASSPGPRETQYF. The CDR3 nucleotides are TGTGCCAGCAGCCCAGGACCCCGTGAGACCCAGTACTTC. Variable domain in full (rest from reference TRBV7-2 and TRBJ2-5): GAGVSQSPSNKVTEKGKDVELRCDPISGHTALYWYRQSLGQGLEFLIYFQGNSAPDKSGLPSDRFSAERTGGSVSTLTIQRTQQEDSAVYLCASSPGPRETQYFGPGTRLLVL.

This clonotype has more than one count but fewer than ten. V gene TRBV29-1 combines with J gene TRBJ2-2, with no clear D. Germline V lookup: CDR1 SQVTM, CDR2 ANQGSEA. The CDR3 is 14 amino acids. The ends were cut back, 0 bases at V and 0 bases at J, with 5 bases in the middle. CDR3 protein: CSVEERSNTGELFF. Written as DNA, the CDR3 is TGCAGCGTTGAAGAAAGATCGAACACCGGGGAGCTGTTTTTT.

In this sample, this clonotype turned up a few times. The CDR3 DNA follows: TGTGCCAGCAGTTACTCGTTTGGGTTTCATGAAAAACTGTTTTTT. Its translation is CASSYSFGFHEKLFF. V usage is TRBV6-5 and J usage is TRBJ1-4; D unresolved. The CDR3 loop spans 15 amino acids. Germline V gives CDR1 MNHEY, CDR2 SVGAGI. V dropped 0 bases and J dropped 6 bases, with 11 bases sitting between them.

The rearrangement uses TRBV7-9 and TRBJ2-3, with 7 bases matching TRBD2. Trimming removed 8 bases from V and 3 bases from J; junction bases left unmatched: 14. The CDR3 length is 16 residues. Germline V gene data show CDR1 as SEHNR and CDR2 as FQNEAQ (reference sequence). As DNA, the CDR3 is TGTGCCAGCTCTAGCCCGAGCGGGAAAAGGACAGATACGCAGTATTTT. Translating it yields CASSSPSGKRTDTQYF. Filled out from reference TRBV7-9 and TRBJ2-3, the complete variable domain reads DTGVSQNPRHKITKRGQNVTFRCDPISEHNRLYWYRQTLGQGPEFLTYFQNEAQLEKSRLLSDRFSAERPKGSFSTLEIQRTEQGDSAMYLCASSSPSGKRTDTQYFGPGTRLTVL.

This clonotype came up a few times. The chain combines TRBV7-2 with TRBJ1-1; the D gene is possibly TRBD1 (6 bases). The CDR3 extends over 15 amino acids. Deletions cut 4 bases from V and 7 bases from J, with 19 bases between. Germline V gene data show CDR1 as SGHTA and CDR2 as FQGNSA. The CDR3 loop reads CASSYYPRGAGEAFF. CDR3 nucleotide sequence: TGTGCCAGCAGCTACTACCCAAGGGGGGCGGGTGAAGCTTTCTTT.